This TCR beta chain was obtained from a study of blood T cell repertoires in COVID-19. On the study more broadly: Whether acute or convalescent, the COVID-19 samples came from the United States, Italy and Spain. T cells, B-cell-depleted T cells, or PBMCs supplied cDNA or gDNA.

This study enrolled people aged about 18 to 90 from about two dozen US geographic areas. For recovered donors of Cohort 3, there were two negative PCRs, clearance, or symptom resolution. Sequenced by immunoSEQ multiplex PCR; TCRdb stores in-frame clones only, minus some. The sample lists over 250,000 clones, 89% occurring once. Germline-derived CDR1 and CDR2 are MNHEY and SMNVEV (reference sequence). This CDR3 is built from 20 residues. V lost 4 bases to trimming and J lost 4 bases; unmatched junction nucleotides: 22. The sequence was obtained from a woman aged 55 to 70 who had recovered from COVID-19. The sample comprised PBMCs or T cells enriched from blood (not recorded which). V usage is TRBV27 and J usage is TRBJ1-5; TRBD1 matches at 7 bases. CDR3 bases: TGTGCCAGCAGTTATCGGATGGAGGGGGCGATGTGGGATGGGAATCAGCCCCAGCATTTT. Translation: CASSYRMEGAMWDGNQPQHF.